This T cell receptor beta chain comes out of a study of post-analysis software for immune sequencing data. Study in general: Multiple sclerosis in the patients followed relapsing-remitting, secondary progressive and progressive-relapsing courses.

Built from TCR beta cDNA, the libraries had unique molecular identifiers in them. TCRdb ran MiXCR on the PCR reads and lists one entry per CDR3 protein. The data contain 800,000 to 950,000 distinct CDR3 sequences, roughly 50% of them seen just once; the ten biggest clones take up approximately 4.5%. Study-level findings and limits: Compared with controls, patients showed significantly lower normalized Chao1 diversity. Included in a set of a few TRBV segments more frequent in patients than controls were TRBV5-6, TRBV5-1 and TRBV20-1. Batch-mates among the samples co-clustered strongly by F measure.

Turning to this clonotype: Its antigen is as yet unknown.

V shed 0 bases and J shed 0 bases, with 15 bases lying between them. The CDR3 has 16 residues. Germline V gene sequence: CDR1 DFQATT, CDR2 SNEGSKA (reference sequence). Sequencing was carried out using blood. The chain has TRBV20-1 and TRBJ2-7; D is possibly TRBD1 or TRBD2 (5 bases each). This TCR came from a girl under 18 with multiple sclerosis. The CDR3 loop is CSAREPRGAGSYEQYF. CDR3 nucleotide sequence: TGCAGTGCTAGAGAACCCCGAGGGGCAGGCTCCTACGAGCAGTACTTC.